This record covers a single T cell receptor beta chain. Its specificity is not known. The CDR3 sequence is 16 residues long. The germline V gene has CDR1 SGHTA and CDR2 FQGNSA. The V gene end was trimmed by 2 bases and the J gene end by 7 bases; junction bases not matched to a gene: 8. PCR employed 60 Vbeta and 13 Jbeta primers. TCRdb keeps only in-frame clones here, not all; method: immunoSEQ multiplex PCR. The sample gives 90,000 to 150,000 clones, roughly 80% of which show up once; 2.7% is in the top ten. This sample was taken from a study of cytomegalovirus exposure and HLA in healthy donors. In the study overall: Researchers previously reported finding about 110 million unique TCR beta sequences from 150 million to 200 million T cells.

Study conclusions and caveats: Data from an earlier analysis indicated that most TCR beta V segments were productive either about 87% or about 30% of the time. Some V segments (TRBV6-2 and TRBV6-3 among them) were excluded as indistinguishable. A later analysis associated around 17,000 TCR beta sequences with HLA alleles at a 0.05 false discovery rate.

The origin of this receptor is a female donor in good health and CMV-seronegative. The chain employs TRBV7-2 and TRBJ2-1, with 10 bases that match TRBD2. Sequenced input: PBMCs. The CDR3 DNA follows: TGTGCCAGCAGCTTATCTCGAGCGGGGGGGCAAAATGAGCAGTTCTTC. Amino acids: CASSLSRAGGQNEQFF.